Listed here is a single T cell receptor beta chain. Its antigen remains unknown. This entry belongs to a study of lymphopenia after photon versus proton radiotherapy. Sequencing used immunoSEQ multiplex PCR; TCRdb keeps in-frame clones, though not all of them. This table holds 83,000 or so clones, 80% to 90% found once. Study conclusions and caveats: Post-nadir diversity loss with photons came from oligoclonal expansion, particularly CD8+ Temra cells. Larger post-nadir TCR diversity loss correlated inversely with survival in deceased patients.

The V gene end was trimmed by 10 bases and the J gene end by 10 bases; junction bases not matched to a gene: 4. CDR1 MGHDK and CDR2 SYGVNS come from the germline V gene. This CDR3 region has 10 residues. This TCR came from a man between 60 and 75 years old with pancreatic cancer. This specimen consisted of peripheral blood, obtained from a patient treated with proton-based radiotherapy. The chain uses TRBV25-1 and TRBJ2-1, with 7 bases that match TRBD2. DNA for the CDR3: TGTGCCACCCGGGAGGTCGAGCAGTTCTTC. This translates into CATREVEQFF.